These T cell receptor beta chains were read from a single sample in a study of OX40 agonist ivuxolimab in advanced cancers. Libraries were prepared by immunoSEQ multiplex PCR; TCRdb keeps only in-frame clonotypes and omits some of them. This sample carries around 70,000 clones, around four fifths of them seen once, and the ten largest clones take 5.9%. This specimen was CD4+ or CD8+ T cells sorted from blood, taken in a trial of the OX40 agonist ivuxolimab. The receptors were gathered from an adult with an advanced solid tumor such as melanoma, head and neck, liver or kidney cancer. Each CDR3 is given with its conserved first and last residue. Fields, in order: clone size, J gene, D gene, V gene, CDR3 DNA, CDR3 protein. D genes are given only for firm matches. Only some rows state a clone size, as once, few, many or a class for expanded clones.

clone size: NA; J gene: TRBJ2-1; D gene: TRBD1; V gene: TRBV18; CDR3 DNA: TGTGCCAGCTCACCGCCGGTGACAGGGCTTTACAATGAGCAGTTCTTC; CDR3 protein: CASSPPVTGLYNEQFF
clone size: NA; J gene: TRBJ2-1; D gene: TRBD2; V gene: TRBV15; CDR3 DNA: TGTGCCACCAGCAACAAAAGACTAGCGGACAATGAGCAGTTCTTC; CDR3 protein: CATSNKRLADNEQFF
clone size: NA; J gene: TRBJ2-3; D gene: TRBD2; V gene: TRBV2; CDR3 DNA: TGTGCCAGCCGGGGGGGGGCAGATACGCAGTATTTT; CDR3 protein: CASRGGADTQYF
clone size: NA; J gene: TRBJ1-3; D gene: NA; V gene: TRBV19; CDR3 DNA: TGTGCCAGCGGAAGAAGCTCTGGAAACACCATATATTTT; CDR3 protein: CASGRSSGNTIYF
clone size: NA; J gene: TRBJ2-7; D gene: NA; V gene: TRBV30; CDR3 DNA: TGTGCCTGGAGTGTACTCGGCACGAATACCTACGAGCAGTACTTC; CDR3 protein: CAWSVLGTNTYEQYF
clone size: few; J gene: TRBJ1-2; D gene: NA; V gene: TRBV6-5; CDR3 DNA: TGTGCCAGCAGTTACACGGGGAGCTATGGCTACACCTTC; CDR3 protein: CASSYTGSYGYTF
clone size: few; J gene: TRBJ1-2; D gene: TRBD1; V gene: TRBV6-1; CDR3 DNA: TGTGCCAGCAGTGAAGCGGAGGGACAGGGCGGCGGCTACACCTTC; CDR3 protein: CASSEAEGQGGGYTF
clone size: NA; J gene: TRBJ2-3; D gene: TRBD1; V gene: TRBV11-1; CDR3 DNA: TGTGCCAGCAGCTGGGACAGGCACACAGATACGCAGTATTTT; CDR3 protein: CASSWDRHTDTQYF
clone size: once; J gene: TRBJ1-1; D gene: NA; V gene: TRBV11-2; CDR3 DNA: TGTGCCAGCAAGCGGTGGACCACGGACACTGAAGCTTTCTTT; CDR3 protein: CASKRWTTDTEAFF
clone size: NA; J gene: TRBJ2-1; D gene: TRBD2; V gene: TRBV4-1; CDR3 DNA: TGCGCCAGCAGCCAAGATCCTAGCGGGAGCGGCGGCTACAATGAGCAGTTCTTC; CDR3 protein: CASSQDPSGSGGYNEQFF
clone size: NA; J gene: TRBJ2-5; D gene: NA; V gene: TRBV2; CDR3 DNA: TGTGCCAGCAGTGACCAGCAAGAGACCCAGTACTTC; CDR3 protein: CASSDQQETQYF
clone size: NA; J gene: TRBJ1-5; D gene: TRBD1; V gene: TRBV28; CDR3 DNA: TGTGCCAGCAGTCCACAGGGGGACAATCAGCCCCAGCATTTT; CDR3 protein: CASSPQGDNQPQHF
clone size: NA; J gene: TRBJ2-7; D gene: NA; V gene: TRBV27; CDR3 DNA: TGTGCCAGCAGTTTATCGATTAATAGGGATGAGCAGTACTTC; CDR3 protein: CASSLSINRDEQYF
clone size: NA; J gene: TRBJ1-2; D gene: NA; V gene: TRBV11-2; CDR3 DNA: TGTGCCAGCAGCTTGGGGATGAAGACAGGTTTTAGGGGCTACACCTTC; CDR3 protein: CASSLGMKTGFRGYTF
clone size: NA; J gene: TRBJ1-5; D gene: NA; V gene: TRBV28; CDR3 DNA: TGTGCCAGCAGTCCCTTGCCTTTAACCAATCAGCCCCAGCATTTT; CDR3 protein: CASSPLPLTNQPQHF
clone size: NA; J gene: TRBJ1-2; D gene: TRBD1; V gene: TRBV27; CDR3 DNA: TGTGCCAGCAGTTTCTCCGGGACAGGGGTCTACACCTTC; CDR3 protein: CASSFSGTGVYTF
clone size: NA; J gene: TRBJ2-1; D gene: TRBD2; V gene: TRBV5-1; CDR3 DNA: TGCGCCAGCAGCTCGCCGGCAGCGGGAGGCCTGGGGTACAATGAGCAGTTCTTC; CDR3 protein: CASSSPAAGGLGYNEQFF
clone size: once; J gene: TRBJ1-2; D gene: TRBD1; V gene: TRBV30; CDR3 DNA: TGTGCCTGGAGTGTACAGGGGAGCTATGGCTACACCTTC; CDR3 protein: CAWSVQGSYGYTF
clone size: NA; J gene: TRBJ2-1; D gene: TRBD2; V gene: TRBV7-8; CDR3 DNA: TGTGCCAGCCGGAGCGGGAGGGAGGATGAGCAGTTCTTC; CDR3 protein: CASRSGREDEQFF
clone size: NA; J gene: TRBJ2-1; D gene: TRBD2; V gene: TRBV19; CDR3 DNA: TGTGCCAGTAGTATAGCGGGAGGGGGACTCTACAATGAGCAGTTCTTC; CDR3 protein: CASSIAGGGLYNEQFF